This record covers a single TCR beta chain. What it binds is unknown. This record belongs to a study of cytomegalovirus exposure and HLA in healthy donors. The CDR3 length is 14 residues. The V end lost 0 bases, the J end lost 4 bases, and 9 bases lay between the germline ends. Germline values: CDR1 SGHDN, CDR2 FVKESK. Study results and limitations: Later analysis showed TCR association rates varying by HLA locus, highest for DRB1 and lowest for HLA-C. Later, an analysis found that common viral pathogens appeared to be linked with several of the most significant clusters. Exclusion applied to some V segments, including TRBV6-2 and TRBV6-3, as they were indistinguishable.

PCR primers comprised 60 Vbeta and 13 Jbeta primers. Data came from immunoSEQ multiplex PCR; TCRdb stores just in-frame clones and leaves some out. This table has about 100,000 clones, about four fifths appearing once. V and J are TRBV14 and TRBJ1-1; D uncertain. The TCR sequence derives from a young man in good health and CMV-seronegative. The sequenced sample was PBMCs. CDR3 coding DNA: TGTGCCAGCAGCCAAGATAGGCGGGGCACTGAAGCTTTCTTT. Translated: CASSQDRRGTEAFF.